The 15 T cell receptor beta chains reported below all come from one sample, sequenced in a study of T cell repertoires in cytomegalovirus infection. A single record per CDR3 protein comes from TCRdb applying MiXCR to the reads. The repertoire holds about 740,000 distinct CDR3 sequences, with 35% to 40% as singletons. Sequences were obtained from PBMCs. These receptor sequences come from a human donor in good health (CMV status not recorded). Some clones in this sample may be carry-over from other donors' samples.

This clonotype has a single count. The chain joins TRBV6-2 or TRBV6-3 to TRBJ1-5; TRBD1 matches at 7 bases. The J segment lost 3 bases and the V segment lost 5 bases, leaving 16 bases of the junction unmatched. The V gene's germline CDR1 is MNHEY and CDR2 SVGEGT. The CDR3 is 18 residues long. The CDR3 coding sequence is TGTGCCAGCAGTCCCCTAAAACCCTCGACAGGGAACAATCAGCCCCAGCATTTT. Amino acid sequence: CASSPLKPSTGNNQPQHF.

The chain carries TRBV6-1 and TRBJ2-1; D is perhaps TRBD1 (6 bases). This CDR3 is built from 15 residues. Trimming removed 7 bases from V and 8 bases from J, with 21 bases in between. Germline V lookup: CDR1 MNHNS, CDR2 SASEGT. DNA for the CDR3: TGTGCCAGCATCAAACAGGGCTCTAAGGGGGATGAGCAGTTCTTC. It is translated as CASIKQGSKGDEQFF.

Regarding this clonotype: A much more abundant neighbour one base away suggests this may be a read error. V is TRBV7-2 and J is TRBJ2-7, with D unresolved. V was clipped by 0 bases and J by 3 bases, with 9 bases between them. The germline gives CDR1 SGHTA, CDR2 FQGNSA. This CDR3 has 14 residues. This chain's CDR3 is CASSLAQVLYEQYF. For the CDR3, the DNA is TGTGCCAGCAGCTTAGCGCAGGTCCTCTACGAGCAGTACTTC.

The chain recombines TRBV6-6 with TRBJ2-3; 15 positions agree with TRBD2. The CDR3 has 17 residues. J was trimmed by 5 bases and V by 4 bases; bases with no gene match: 7. Germline V gives CDR1 MNHNY, CDR2 SVGAGI (reference sequence). CDR3 nucleotide sequence: TGTGCCAGCAGTTGGGGACTAGCGGGGGGCCCTCGAGATACGCAGTATTTT. Its protein is CASSWGLAGGPRDTQYF.

The chain is built from TRBV7-6 and TRBJ2-2; TRBD1 matches at 8 bases. CDR1 SGHVS and CDR2 FNYEAQ come from the germline V gene. There are 18 residues in the CDR3. V trimming: 2 bases; J trimming: 1 base; junction bases outside the gene matches: 9. CDR3 residues: CASSLSAYGTGNTGELFF. CDR3 nucleotide sequence: TGTGCCAGCAGCTTAAGCGCCTACGGGACAGGGAACACCGGGGAGCTGTTTTTT.

In its sample, this clonotype was seen a few times. This chain joins TRBV19 and TRBJ2-1; 9 bases align to TRBD2. The CDR3 length is 15 residues. The J segment lost 8 bases and the V segment lost 4 bases, leaving 9 bases of the junction unmatched. In germline, CDR1 is LNHDA, CDR2 SQIVND (reference sequence). CDR3 sequence (DNA): TGTGCCAGTAGTACCGTTAGCGGGAGTAAAGATGAGCAGTTCTTC. This codes for CASSTVSGSKDEQFF.

This chain links TRBV11-2 with TRBJ2-3; TRBD1 agrees at 7 bases. The CDR3 is 15 amino acids. V was clipped by 5 bases and J by 6 bases; unmatched bases: 11. In germline, CDR1 is SGHAT, CDR2 FQNNGV. Here the CDR3 reads CASSTRQGEVDTQYF. DNA for the CDR3: TGTGCCAGCAGCACCCGACAGGGTGAGGTTGATACGCAGTATTTT. Looking up the rest from reference TRBV11-2 and TRBJ2-3 gives the full variable domain: EAGVAQSPRYKIIEKRQSVAFWCNPISGHATLYWYQQILGQGPKLLIQFQNNGVVDDSQLPKDRFSAERLKGVDSTLKIQPAKLEDSAVYLCASSTRQGEVDTQYFGPGTRLTVL.

This chain joins TRBV7-2 and TRBJ2-5; no clear D gene. V lost 1 base and J 4 bases, leaving 10 bases between the germline ends. CDR3 size: 14 residues. Germline V CDR1 and CDR2: SGHTA, FQGNSA. CDR3 in DNA: TGTGCCAGCAGCTTAGACCCCTGGGGAGAGACCCAGTACTTC. It codes for CASSLDPWGETQYF. Supplemented by reference TRBV7-2 and TRBJ2-5, the full variable domain reads GAGVSQSPSNKVTEKGKDVELRCDPISGHTALYWYRQSLGQGLEFLIYFQGNSAPDKSGLPSDRFSAERTGGSVSTLTIQRTQQEDSAVYLCASSLDPWGETQYFGPGTRLLVL.

The rearrangement uses TRBV5-8 and TRBJ2-5; 8 bases are a match to TRBD1. The germline V gene encodes CDR1 SGHTS and CDR2 YDEGEE. The CDR3 contains 15 residues. The V and J ends lost 0 bases and 5 bases, in that order; junction bases with no gene match: 6. Here the CDR3 reads CASSLGQGKVETQYF. CDR3 nucleotide sequence: TGTGCCAGCAGCTTGGGACAGGGGAAAGTGGAGACCCAGTACTTC.

This clonotype was seen a handful of times. The chain joins TRBV2 to TRBJ2-3, with 9 nucleotides matching TRBD2. The V gene end was trimmed by 3 bases and the J gene end by 14 bases; junction bases not matched to a gene: 6. The germline V gene encodes CDR1 SNHLY and CDR2 FYNNEI. The CDR3 loop spans 12 amino acids. This CDR3 is CASSDGGGARYF. The CDR3 nucleotides are TGTGCCAGCAGTGATGGCGGGGGGGCCAGGTATTTT.

In its sample, this clonotype was seen a few times. This chain connects TRBV7-2 to TRBJ2-2, with D possibly TRBD2 on 5 matching bases. Deletions cut 3 bases from V and 7 bases from J, with 6 bases between. Germline CDR1 reads SGHTA; CDR2 reads FQGNSA. This CDR3 contains 12 residues. CDR3 DNA: TGTGCCAGCAGCTTTGACTACGGGGAGCTGTTTTTT. Protein sequence: CASSFDYGELFF.

In its sample, this clonotype was seen a few times. This chain uses TRBV27 with TRBJ1-1; unclear D gene. The CDR3 is made up of 12 amino acids. Germline V gene sequence: CDR1 MNHEY, CDR2 SMNVEV (reference sequence). V dropped 3 bases and J dropped 8 bases, with 10 bases sitting between them. CDR3 amino acids: CASSLGNREAFF. CDR3 in DNA: TGTGCCAGCAGTTTGGGGAACAGAGAAGCTTTCTTT.

The rearrangement uses TRBV11-2 and TRBJ2-7; D unresolved. The CDR3 has 13 amino acids. Germline CDR1 is SGHAT and CDR2 is FQNNGV. V lost 5 bases, J lost 6 bases, and 14 bases lay in between. CDR3 nucleotides: TGTGCCAGCAGCGCTCACACTCCCTCCGAGCAGTACTTC. It is translated as CASSAHTPSEQYF.

This clonotype was detected ten times or more. V is TRBV28 and J is TRBJ1-1; D not certain. The CDR3 is made up of 12 amino acids. The ends were cut back, 6 bases at V and 0 bases at J, with 5 bases in the middle. Germline V gene sequence: CDR1 MDHEN, CDR2 SYDVKM. DNA for the CDR3: TGTGCCAGCAGAGAGATGAACACTGAAGCTTTCTTT. Translation: CASREMNTEAFF.

This clonotype has only a few counts. J is TRBJ2-7 and V is TRBV14; D gene ambiguous. CDR1 is SGHDN, CDR2 FVKESK, per germline. Trimming took off 0 bases at V and 2 bases at J, with 14 bases between the two ends. CDR3 length equals 16 residues. Written as DNA, the CDR3 is TGTGCCAGCAGCCAAGATCAAAACGGACGAACCTACGAGCAGTACTTC. It specifies CASSQDQNGRTYEQYF.